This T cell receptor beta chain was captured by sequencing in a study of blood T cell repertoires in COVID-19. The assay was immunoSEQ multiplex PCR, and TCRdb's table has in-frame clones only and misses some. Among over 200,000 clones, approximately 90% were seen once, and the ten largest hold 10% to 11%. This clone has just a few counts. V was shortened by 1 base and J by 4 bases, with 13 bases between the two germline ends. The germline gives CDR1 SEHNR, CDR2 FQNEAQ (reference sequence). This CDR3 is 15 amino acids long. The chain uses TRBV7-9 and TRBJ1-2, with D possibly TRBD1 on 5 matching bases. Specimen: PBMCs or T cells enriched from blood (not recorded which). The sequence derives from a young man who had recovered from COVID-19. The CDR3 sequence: CASSLEAGVGYGYTF. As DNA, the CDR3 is TGTGCCAGCAGCTTAGAGGCGGGGGTAGGCTATGGCTACACCTTC.